The 21 T cell receptor beta chains presented below share a single source sample, sequenced in a study of T-cell reconstitution after alpha-beta-depleted transplantation in children. Unique molecular identifiers were incorporated when the TCRbeta library was constructed. TCRdb fed the PCR reads into MiXCR, producing one record per CDR3 protein. Among some 590,000 distinct CDR3 sequences listed, roughly a tenth were seen once. The sample in question was PBMCs from the stem cell graft donor, obtained from the stem cell graft. The receptor set was obtained from a human donor who donated a stem cell graft to a child with acute myeloid leukemia.

This clonotype showed up many times. The J gene is TRBJ2-1, the V gene TRBV20-1; D perhaps matches TRBD1 (5 bases). Germline CDR1 is DFQATT and CDR2 is SNEGSKA (reference sequence). V lost 8 bases and J 6 bases, leaving 8 bases between the germline ends. The CDR3 covers 10 residues. CDR3 nucleotide sequence: TGCAGTTTGCAGGGCAATGAGCAGTTCTTC. Translated: CSLQGNEQFF.

This clonotype occurred many times. The chain combines TRBV29-1 with TRBJ2-3; 8 bases map to TRBD2. Germline V gene sequence: CDR1 SQVTM, CDR2 ANQGSEA. The V gene end was trimmed by 4 bases and the J gene end by 2 bases; junction bases not matched to a gene: 2. The CDR3 covers 13 residues. For the CDR3, the DNA is TGCAGCGTTGTCGGGAGGGCCACAGATACGCAGTATTTT. Encoded protein: CSVVGRATDTQYF.

The chain has TRBV7-6 and TRBJ2-7; tentative D call: TRBD1 (5 bases). The CDR3 has 14 amino acids. The V end was cut by 3 bases, the J end by 4 bases, with 13 bases between. Germline CDR1 is SGHVS and CDR2 is FNYEAQ. The CDR3 region is CASSLTDMMYEQYF. The CDR3 DNA follows: TGTGCCAGCAGCTTGACGGACATGATGTACGAGCAGTACTTC.

This clonotype was observed many times. The genes are TRBV21-1 and TRBJ1-6. TRBV21-1 is an annotated pseudogene. The CDR3 totals 17 residues. The CDR3 DNA reads as TGTGCCAGCCTCCGGCTGGGGGCCCTTCCGATCTTTTCACCCCTCCACTTT. Translation gives CASLRLGALPIFSPLHF.

The rearrangement uses TRBV24-1 and TRBJ2-7; 8 positions agree with TRBD2. This CDR3 is 15 amino acids long. From germline, CDR1 is KGHDR and CDR2 SFDVKD. Trimming took 3 bases from V and 3 from J; bases not matched to a gene: 6. This CDR3 reads CATSDMASGYYEQYF. The CDR3 DNA is TGTGCCACCAGTGATATGGCTAGCGGGTACTACGAGCAGTACTTC.

The V gene is TRBV7-9, the J gene TRBJ2-7; tentative D call: TRBD2 (6 bases). V lost 6 bases and J 1 base, leaving 19 bases between the germline ends. Germline V gene data show CDR1 as SEHNR and CDR2 as FQNEAQ (reference sequence). The CDR3 runs to 16 residues. The CDR3 sequence is CASSSGRDFLSYEQYF. In nucleotides, the CDR3 is TGTGCCAGCAGTTCAGGGCGGGACTTTCTATCCTACGAGCAGTACTTC. The entire variable domain, with the rest obtained from reference TRBV7-9 and TRBJ2-7, is as follows: DTGVSQNPRHKITKRGQNVTFRCDPISEHNRLYWYRQTLGQGPEFLTYFQNEAQLEKSRLLSDRFSAERPKGSFSTLEIQRTEQGDSAMYLCASSSGRDFLSYEQYFGPGTRLTVT.

This clonotype was seen only a few times. The J gene is TRBJ2-5, the V gene TRBV20-1; D unclear. Germline lookup yields CDR1 DFQATT and CDR2 SNEGSKA (reference sequence). Trimming took off 3 bases at V and 5 bases at J, with 7 bases between the two ends. The CDR3 is made up of 11 amino acids. The CDR3 region is CSASTGETQYF. In DNA form, the CDR3 reads TGCAGTGCTAGCACCGGGGAGACCCAGTACTTC.

The rearrangement uses TRBV5-1 and TRBJ1-2; no definite D call. The V and J ends lost 4 bases and 2 bases respectively, with 9 bases between them. CDR3 length: 13 residues. The V gene's germline CDR1 is SGHRS and CDR2 YFSETQ. The CDR3 loop is CASSDGVNYGYTF. CDR3 DNA: TGCGCCAGCAGCGACGGCGTCAACTATGGCTACACCTTC.

This clonotype was counted between two and nine times. The rearrangement uses TRBV30 and TRBJ2-2, with D perhaps matching TRBD1 (6 bases). Germline V gene sequence: CDR1 GTSNPN, CDR2 SVGIG (reference sequence). CDR3 size: 12 residues. V lost 4 bases and J lost 6, with 9 bases in between. This CDR3 reads CAWTQGPGELFF. CDR3 nucleotides: TGTGCCTGGACCCAGGGGCCCGGGGAGCTGTTTTTT. The variable domain in full, with the rest retrieved from reference TRBV30 and TRBJ2-2, is SQTIHQWPATLVQPVGSPLSLECTVEGTSNPNLYWYRQAAGRGLQLLFYSVGIGQISSEVPQNLSASRPQDRQFILSSKKLLLSDSGFYLCAWTQGPGELFFGEGSRLTVL.

This clonotype was observed a handful of times. The chain has TRBV29-1 and TRBJ2-5; D may be TRBD1 or TRBD2 (5 bases each). CDR3 size: 12 residues. Germline CDR1 reads SQVTM; CDR2 reads ANQGSEA. V lost 6 bases, J lost 5 bases, and 13 bases lay in between. CDR3 nucleotides: TGCAGCGTACTAGACAGCCGGGAGACCCAGTACTTC. Translating gives CSVLDSRETQYF.

This clonotype was found a few times. The chain joins TRBV12-3 or TRBV12-4 to TRBJ1-1; tentatively, D is TRBD1 (6 bases). This CDR3 is built from 14 residues. The V gene lost 7 bases and the J gene lost 1 base, with 13 bases spanning the gap. DNA for the CDR3: TGTGCCAGCAATCCTTCGGACAGGAACACTGAAGCTTTCTTT. It specifies CASNPSDRNTEAFF.

The chain has TRBV15 and TRBJ2-5; D perhaps matches TRBD1 (5 bases). V gave up 5 bases and J gave up 5 bases, with 12 bases separating them. Germline V gene sequence: CDR1 LNHNV, CDR2 YYDKDF (reference sequence). This CDR3 has 13 residues. The DNA of the CDR3 is TGTGCCACCAGCGCAGGGTACAGGGAGACCCAGTACTTC. This gives the protein CATSAGYRETQYF.

V and J are TRBV6-2 or TRBV6-3 and TRBJ1-3; a weak D match, TRBD1 (5 bases). The CDR3 is made up of 16 amino acids. With 7 bases removed from V and 1 base from J, the gap between germline ends came to 17 bases. Germline CDR1 is MNHEY and CDR2 is SVGEGT. DNA of the CDR3: TGTGCCAGCACAACGACAGAACCACGGTCTGGAAACACCATATATTTT. Its protein product is CASTTTEPRSGNTIYF.

This clonotype was observed at least ten times. The rearrangement links TRBV12-3 or TRBV12-4 to TRBJ2-5; D is uncertain. This CDR3 region has 12 residues. Deletions cut 3 bases from V and 5 bases from J, with 7 bases between. The CDR3 DNA follows: TGTGCCAGCAGTTTTGTCAGGGAGACCCAGTACTTC. It yields the protein CASSFVRETQYF.

There are a few counts of this clonotype. The rearrangement links TRBV20-1 to TRBJ2-7; the match to TRBD2 covers 13 bases. This CDR3 region has 17 residues. With 1 base clipped from V and 2 bases from J, the junction kept 8 bases outside the gene matches. Germline CDR1 DFQATT, CDR2 SNEGSKA (reference sequence). The CDR3 nucleotides are TGCAGTGCTAGAGTCGGGACTAGCGGGACCCTTACCTACGAGCAGTACTTC. Translating it yields CSARVGTSGTLTYEQYF.

Only a few counts were recorded for this clonotype. The V gene is TRBV7-8, the J gene TRBJ2-1; weak D call: TRBD2 (6 bases). CDR1 and CDR2 from the germline V gene are SGHVS and FQNEAQ. V was shortened by 4 bases and J by 0 bases, with 13 bases between the two germline ends. The CDR3 spans 16 residues. The CDR3: CASSWRAVDSYNEQFF. The CDR3 DNA reads TGTGCCAGCAGCTGGAGGGCCGTTGACTCCTACAATGAGCAGTTCTTC. The full variable domain, its missing parts supplied by reference TRBV7-8 and TRBJ2-1, is GAGVSQSPRYKVAKRGQDVALRCDPISGHVSLFWYQQALGQGPEFLTYFQNEAQLDKSGLPSDRFFAERPEGSVSTLKIQRTQQEDSAVYLCASSWRAVDSYNEQFFGPGTRLTVL.

This clonotype was detected only a few times. This chain links TRBV5-1 with TRBJ1-4; possibly TRBD1 for D (5 bases). In germline, CDR1 is SGHRS, CDR2 YFSETQ. The CDR3 spans 14 residues. V lost 0 bases and J lost 7, with 10 bases in between. For the CDR3, the DNA is TGCGCCAGCAGCTTGGAAGGGGCTACTGAAAAACTGTTTTTT. Translating gives CASSLEGATEKLFF.

This clonotype was counted between two and nine times. The genes are TRBV5-1 and TRBJ2-1, with a weak D call TRBD2 (6 bases). Germline CDR1 SGHRS, CDR2 YFSETQ. V lost 0 bases, J lost 4 bases, and 14 bases lay in between. The CDR3 runs to 16 residues. In DNA form, the CDR3 reads TGCGCCAGCAGCTTGGGGCGACTAGGGGAATACAATGAGCAGTTCTTC. Translation gives CASSLGRLGEYNEQFF.

The rearrangement joins TRBV6-1 to TRBJ2-1; D gene uncertain. CDR3 length equals 15 residues. The germline V gene encodes CDR1 MNHNS and CDR2 SASEGT. V was pared by 1 base and J by 12 bases, with 19 bases between. Written as DNA, the CDR3 is TGTGCCAGCAGTGAAGGCCCCTCAGCCCCAATTGTGCAGTTCTTC. This gives the protein CASSEGPSAPIVQFF.

This clonotype has just a few counts. This chain uses TRBV18 with TRBJ2-7; 7 bases match TRBD1. The CDR3 sequence is 14 residues long. The trim removed 1 base at V and 3 bases at J, leaving 3 bases unmatched. Germline V gene lookup returns CDR1 KGHSH and CDR2 LQKENI. CDR3 region: CASSPLGQSYEQYF. CDR3 bases: TGTGCCAGCTCACCACTGGGACAGAGCTACGAGCAGTACTTC.

This clonotype has only a few counts. This chain links TRBV19 with TRBJ1-1, with D possibly being TRBD1 (6 bases). Germline V gene lookup returns CDR1 LNHDA and CDR2 SQIVND (reference sequence). The length of the CDR3 is 15 residues. Trimming cost V 0 bases and J 1 base, with 9 bases left between them. The CDR3 region is CASSIDNRANTEAFF. CDR3 DNA sequence: TGTGCCAGTAGTATAGATAACAGGGCGAACACTGAAGCTTTCTTT.